The 2 T cell receptor beta chains presented below share a single source sample, sequenced in a study of blood T cell repertoires in COVID-19. The method was immunoSEQ multiplex PCR; TCRdb's version includes in-frame clones alone and lacks a portion of them. The sample shows around 140,000 clones, approximately 89% of them seen only once. Specimen: peripheral blood. These receptors came from a human donor in a cohort sampled during active COVID-19.

The chain joins TRBV7-6 to TRBJ2-3, with TRBD1 matching 9 bases. Trimming at V came to 7 bases and at J to 2 bases, leaving 10 bases not matched to a gene. Germline V CDR1 and CDR2: SGHVS, FNYEAQ. The CDR3 runs 16 residues. CDR3 loop: CASTLVGDRVTDTQYF. CDR3 bases: TGTGCCAGCACCCTGGTCGGGGACAGGGTCACAGATACGCAGTATTTT.

V usage is TRBV18 and J usage is TRBJ2-5; 12 bases are a match to TRBD2. The trim removed 0 bases at V and 5 bases at J, leaving 7 bases unmatched. Germline-derived CDR1 and CDR2 are KGHSH and LQKENI. The CDR3 contains 17 residues. In nucleotides, the CDR3 is TGTGCCAGCTCACCACCCTCTAGCGGGGGGGCCGGGGAGACCCAGTACTTC. This encodes CASSPPSSGGAGETQYF.